The 22 T cell receptor beta chains below were found in one sample sequenced in a study of cytomegalovirus exposure and HLA in healthy donors. 60 Vbeta and 13 Jbeta primers were used in PCR. Data came from immunoSEQ multiplex PCR; TCRdb stores just in-frame clones and leaves some out. The data contain 110,000 or so clones, around 80% of them singletons. The material sequenced was PBMCs. The receptors shown here come from a woman younger than 30 in good health and CMV-seronegative.

This chain uses TRBV7-2 with TRBJ2-5, with 9 nucleotides matching TRBD2. Germline CDR1 reads SGHTA; CDR2 reads FQGNSA. The trim removed 8 bases at V and 4 bases at J, leaving 11 bases unmatched. The CDR3 loop spans 15 amino acids. This CDR3 reads CASRARGGALETQYF. CDR3 in DNA: TGTGCCAGCCGTGCGCGCGGGGGGGCCCTAGAGACCCAGTACTTC. Variable domain in full (rest from reference TRBV7-2 and TRBJ2-5): GAGVSQSPSNKVTEKGKDVELRCDPISGHTALYWYRQSLGQGLEFLIYFQGNSAPDKSGLPSDRFSAERTGGSVSTLTIQRTQQEDSAVYLCASRARGGALETQYFGPGTRLLVL.

The rearrangement links TRBV6-5 to TRBJ1-1; perhaps TRBD1 as D (6 bases). Per the germline V gene, CDR1 is MNHEY and CDR2 is SVGAGI. CDR3 length: 15 residues. Between the trimmed V and J ends, which lost 6 bases and 3 bases, there was a span of 17 bases. CDR3 DNA sequence: TGTGCCAGCAGGGGGGCCGGGGCAGGGGACACTGAAGCTTTCTTT. It translates to CASRGAGAGDTEAFF.

This clone was seen only once. This rearrangement joins TRBV27 to TRBJ2-7; 12 bases are a match to TRBD2. CDR3 size: 16 residues. The germline V gene encodes CDR1 MNHEY and CDR2 SMNVEV (reference sequence). Unmatched junction bases numbered 5, after V lost 5 bases and J lost 0 bases. The CDR3 nucleotides are TGTGCCAGCAGTGTCTGGACTAGCGGGAACTCCTACGAGCAGTACTTC. Translated, it gives CASSVWTSGNSYEQYF.

The gene calls are TRBV4-1 and TRBJ2-3; a possible D gene is TRBD2 (6 bases). The germline V and J ends were trimmed by 0 bases and 2 bases, with 12 bases remaining between them. The CDR3 is made up of 16 amino acids. CDR1 MGHRA and CDR2 YSYEKL come from the germline V gene. DNA of the CDR3: TGCGCCAGCAGCCAAGAGGGGGGAGAGCTCACAGATACGCAGTATTTT. Protein sequence: CASSQEGGELTDTQYF.

In this sample, this clone turned up a few times. This chain connects TRBV7-6 to TRBJ2-6; TRBD1 matches at 10 bases. The J segment lost 0 bases and the V segment lost 6 bases, leaving 5 bases of the junction unmatched. This CDR3 contains 17 residues. Germline assignment: CDR1 SGHVS and CDR2 FNYEAQ. DNA for the CDR3: TGTGCCAGCAGTCCGGGACAGGGGTCCTCTGGGGCCAACGTCCTGACTTTC. Translated: CASSPGQGSSGANVLTF.

The table lists this clone with a few counts. The genes are TRBV5-1 and TRBJ1-1; no firm D call. Germline CDR1 reads SGHRS; CDR2 reads YFSETQ. V lost 2 bases, J lost 0 bases, and 5 bases lay in between. The CDR3 spans 13 residues. The CDR3 DNA is TGCGCCAGCAGCTTACAAATGAACACTGAAGCTTTCTTT. This gives the protein CASSLQMNTEAFF. Variable domain in full (rest from reference TRBV5-1 and TRBJ1-1): KAGVTQTPRYLIKTRGQQVTLSCSPISGHRSVSWYQQTPGQGLQFLFEYFSETQRNKGNFPGRFSGRQFSNSRSEMNVSTLELGDSALYLCASSLQMNTEAFFGQGTRLTVV.

The chain employs TRBV2 and TRBJ1-2; the D is unclear. The CDR3 has 15 amino acids. V was clipped by 2 bases and J by 2 bases, with 12 bases between them. Germline V gene data show CDR1 as SNHLY and CDR2 as FYNNEI. The CDR3 here is CASSELQAPNYGYTF. The CDR3 DNA reads TGTGCCAGCAGTGAATTGCAGGCCCCCAACTATGGCTACACCTTC. Supplemented by reference TRBV2 and TRBJ1-2, the full variable domain reads EPEVTQTPSHQVTQMGQEVILRCVPISNHLYFYWYRQILGQKVEFLVSFYNNEISEKSEIFDDQFSVERPDGSNFTLKIRSTKLEDSAMYFCASSELQAPNYGYTFGSGTRLTVV.

The rearrangement joins TRBV6-1 to TRBJ1-6; weak D call: TRBD1 (6 bases). This CDR3 has 18 amino acids. Germline V lookup: CDR1 MNHNS, CDR2 SASEGT. V was clipped by 3 bases and J by 0 bases, with 15 bases between them. CDR3 nucleotides: TGTGCCAGCAGTGACCGGACAGCTCCCAGCTCCTATAATTCACCCCTCCACTTT. This codes for CASSDRTAPSSYNSPLHF.

The chain uses TRBV5-1 and TRBJ2-5, with 9 bases matching TRBD2. This CDR3 is 17 amino acids long. The V gene's germline CDR1 is SGHRS and CDR2 YFSETQ. After removal of 1 base from V and 1 base from J, the junction contained 8 bases not matched to a gene. CDR3 coding DNA: TGCGCCAGCAGCTTGATAGGGGCGGGAGGGAGCCAAGAGACCCAGTACTTC. Its protein product is CASSLIGAGGSQETQYF.

This clone was detected a few times. The V gene is TRBV19, the J gene TRBJ1-1, with D tentatively TRBD1 (5 bases). Germline values: CDR1 LNHDA, CDR2 SQIVND (reference sequence). V lost 7 bases and J 3 bases, leaving 21 bases between the germline ends. The CDR3 contains 16 residues. CDR3 sequence (DNA): TGTGCCAGTACTCCCCCGGGAGGGGATTTCTACACTGAAGCTTTCTTT. Translation: CASTPPGGDFYTEAFF. Together with reference TRBV19 and TRBJ1-1, the CDR3 gives the full variable domain: DGGITQSPKYLFRKEGQNVTLSCEQNLNHDAMYWYRQDPGQGLRLIYYSQIVNDFQKGDIAEGYSVSREKKESFPLTVTSAQKNPTAFYLCASTPPGGDFYTEAFFGQGTRLTVV.

The chain joins TRBV28 to TRBJ1-5; no definite D call. The germline CDR1 and CDR2 sequences are MDHEN and SYDVKM. V was pared by 1 base and J by 11 bases, with 18 bases between. This CDR3 region has 15 residues. The DNA of the CDR3 is TGTGCCAGCAGTTTATCGGCACGGGTCGGTAAGGCCCAGCATTTT. Protein product: CASSLSARVGKAQHF.

This clone was counted a few times. This rearrangement joins TRBV13 to TRBJ2-5; TRBD1 matches at 9 bases. Germline CDR1 and CDR2: PRHDT and FYEKMQ (reference sequence). Unmatched junction bases numbered 7, after V lost 5 bases and J lost 3 bases. CDR3 length: 15 residues. CDR3 in amino acids: CASSPWGQGEETQYF. In DNA form, the CDR3 reads TGTGCCAGCAGCCCCTGGGGACAGGGCGAAGAGACCCAGTACTTC.

The chain has TRBV11-2 and TRBJ2-2, with a possible D match to TRBD2 (6 bases). This CDR3 is 16 amino acids long. V lost 1 base and J 5 bases, leaving 14 bases between the germline ends. CDR1 SGHAT and CDR2 FQNNGV come from the germline V gene. The CDR3 sequence is CASSLVGGRGTGELFF. The CDR3 bases are TGTGCCAGCAGCTTAGTCGGGGGAAGGGGAACCGGGGAGCTGTTTTTT.

V gene TRBV19 combines with J gene TRBJ1-2, with TRBD1 as a possible D gene (5 bases). Trimming cost V 6 bases and J 4 bases, with 9 bases left between them. The germline gives CDR1 LNHDA, CDR2 SQIVND (reference sequence). This CDR3 contains 12 residues. The CDR3 nucleotides are TGTGCCAGTAGCCGCGGGGGCTATGGCTACACCTTC. Encoded protein: CASSRGGYGYTF.

This rearrangement joins TRBV19 to TRBJ1-1; D is uncertain. The V gene lost 5 bases and the J gene lost 5 bases, with 6 bases spanning the gap. Germline values: CDR1 LNHDA, CDR2 SQIVND (reference sequence). The CDR3 contains 11 residues. The CDR3 protein is CASSRGTEAFF. CDR3 sequence (DNA): TGTGCCAGTAGTCGAGGGACTGAAGCTTTCTTT.

This clone occurred a few times. The rearrangement links TRBV6-6 to TRBJ1-1, with 7 bases that match TRBD1. Germline loops: CDR1 MNHNY, CDR2 SVGAGI (reference sequence). J was trimmed by 1 base and V by 0 bases; bases with no gene match: 5. This CDR3 comprises 16 residues. CDR3 nucleotide sequence: TGTGCCAGCAGTTACTCGAAGGGACAGACGAACACTGAAGCTTTCTTT. Protein product: CASSYSKGQTNTEAFF.

This rearrangement joins TRBV4-1 to TRBJ2-7, with D unclear. Trimming removed 0 bases from V and 2 bases from J, with 8 bases in between. The CDR3 is 14 residues long. The germline V gene has CDR1 MGHRA and CDR2 YSYEKL. The CDR3 loop reads CASSQDGLAYEQYF. The CDR3 DNA reads as TGCGCCAGCAGCCAAGATGGTTTAGCCTACGAGCAGTACTTC.

The rearrangement links TRBV11-2 to TRBJ1-2, with 7 bases that match TRBD1. The CDR3 consists of 15 residues. Trimming removed 0 bases from V and 6 bases from J; junction bases left unmatched: 7. Germline assignment: CDR1 SGHAT and CDR2 FQNNGV. The CDR3 sequence: CASSLDPTGTDGYTF. The DNA for the CDR3 is TGTGCCAGCAGCTTAGATCCGACCGGGACAGATGGCTACACCTTC.

This clone was found once. The gene calls are TRBV7-8 and TRBJ2-3; TRBD1 might be the D (7 bases). V was clipped by 5 bases and J by 2 bases, with 23 bases between them. CDR1 and CDR2 from the germline V gene are SGHVS and FQNEAQ. The CDR3 contains 18 residues. Written as DNA, the CDR3 is TGTGCCAGCAGCCCGACAATTCAGGGGGGCGTTTACACAGATACGCAGTATTTT. It yields the protein CASSPTIQGGVYTDTQYF.

The rearrangement joins TRBV30 to TRBJ1-1; D call uncertain. Germline CDR1 GTSNPN, CDR2 SVGIG (reference sequence). This CDR3 contains 13 residues. Between the trimmed V and J ends, which lost 4 bases and 9 bases, there was a span of 18 bases. DNA for the CDR3: TGTGCCTGGACCGGGGTCCCAGCGGGCCAAGCTTTCTTT. As protein: CAWTGVPAGQAFF.

The chain couples TRBV7-9 to TRBJ2-2; 13 bases are a match to TRBD2. Trimming at V came to 5 bases and at J to 4 bases, leaving 10 bases not matched to a gene. Per the germline V gene, CDR1 is SEHNR and CDR2 is FQNEAQ (reference sequence). The length of the CDR3 is 18 residues. The chain's CDR3 is CASSPGTSGTRGTGELFF. The CDR3 DNA is TGTGCCAGCAGCCCCGGGACTAGCGGGACTCGGGGCACCGGGGAGCTGTTTTTT.

This sequence joins TRBV30 and TRBJ1-3, with unresolved D. Germline V lookup: CDR1 GTSNPN, CDR2 SVGIG (reference sequence). V was shortened by 0 bases and J by 0 bases, with 9 bases between the two germline ends. The CDR3 is made up of 15 amino acids. This CDR3 reads CAWSVGKSSGNTIYF. CDR3 in DNA: TGTGCCTGGAGTGTGGGCAAGAGCTCTGGAAACACCATATATTTT.